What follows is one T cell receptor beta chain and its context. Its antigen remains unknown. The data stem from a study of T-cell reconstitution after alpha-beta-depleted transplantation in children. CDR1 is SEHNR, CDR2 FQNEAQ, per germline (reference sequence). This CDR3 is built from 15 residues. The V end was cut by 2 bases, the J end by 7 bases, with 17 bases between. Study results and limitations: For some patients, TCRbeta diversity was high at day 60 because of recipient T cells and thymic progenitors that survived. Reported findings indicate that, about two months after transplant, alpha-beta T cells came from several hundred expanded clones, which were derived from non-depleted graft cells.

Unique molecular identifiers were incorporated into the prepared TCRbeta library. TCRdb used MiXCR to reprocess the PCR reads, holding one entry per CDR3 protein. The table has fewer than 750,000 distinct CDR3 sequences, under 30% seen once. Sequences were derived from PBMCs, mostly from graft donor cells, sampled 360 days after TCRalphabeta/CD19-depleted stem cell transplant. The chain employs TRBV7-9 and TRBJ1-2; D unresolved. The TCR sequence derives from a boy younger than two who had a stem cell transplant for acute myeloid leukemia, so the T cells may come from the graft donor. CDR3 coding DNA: TGTGCCAGCAGCTTACATGGGTCCAGGACGTCTGGCTACACCTTC. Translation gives CASSLHGSRTSGYTF.